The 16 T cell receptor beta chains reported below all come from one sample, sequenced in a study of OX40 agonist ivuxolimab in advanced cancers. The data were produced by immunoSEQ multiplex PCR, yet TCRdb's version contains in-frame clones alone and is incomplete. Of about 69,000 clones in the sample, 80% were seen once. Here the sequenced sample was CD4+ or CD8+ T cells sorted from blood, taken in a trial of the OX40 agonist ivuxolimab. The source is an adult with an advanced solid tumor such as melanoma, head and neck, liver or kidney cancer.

This chain's CDR3 is CASSSEWGLAGELFF. The CDR3 region has the DNA TGTGCCAGCAGCTCGGAGTGGGGTTTGGCCGGGGAGCTGTTTTTT. The chain carries TRBV7-6 and TRBJ2-2; no reliable D call. This CDR3 is built from 15 residues. Germline V gene data show CDR1 as SGHVS and CDR2 as FNYEAQ. V was shortened by 4 bases and J by 6 bases, with 15 bases between the two germline ends.

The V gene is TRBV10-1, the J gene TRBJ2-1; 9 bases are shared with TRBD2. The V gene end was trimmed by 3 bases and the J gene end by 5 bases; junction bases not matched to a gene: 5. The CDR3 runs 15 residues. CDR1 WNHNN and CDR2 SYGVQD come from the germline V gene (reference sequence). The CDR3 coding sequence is TGCGCCAGCAGTGATCGTAGCGGGAGTAACAATGAGCAGTTCTTC. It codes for CASSDRSGSNNEQFF.

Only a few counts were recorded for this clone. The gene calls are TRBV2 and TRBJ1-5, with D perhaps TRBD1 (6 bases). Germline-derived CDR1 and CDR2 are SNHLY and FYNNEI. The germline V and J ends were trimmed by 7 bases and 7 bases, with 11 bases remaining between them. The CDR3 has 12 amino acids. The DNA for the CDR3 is TGTGCCAGCAAGGGGGGCAGGCAGCCCCAGCATTTT. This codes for CASKGGRQPQHF.

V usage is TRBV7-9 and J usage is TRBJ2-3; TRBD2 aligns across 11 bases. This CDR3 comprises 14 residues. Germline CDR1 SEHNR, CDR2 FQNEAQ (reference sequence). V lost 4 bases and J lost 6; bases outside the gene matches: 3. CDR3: CASSSGLADDTQYF. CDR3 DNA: TGTGCCAGCAGCTCGGGACTAGCGGACGATACGCAGTATTTT.

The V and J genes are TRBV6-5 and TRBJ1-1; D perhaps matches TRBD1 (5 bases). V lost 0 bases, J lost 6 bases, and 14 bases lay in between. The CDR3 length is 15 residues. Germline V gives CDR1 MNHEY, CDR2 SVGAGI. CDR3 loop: CASSYSSGPGPEAFF. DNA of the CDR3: TGTGCCAGCAGTTACTCGTCGGGGCCAGGTCCTGAAGCTTTCTTT.

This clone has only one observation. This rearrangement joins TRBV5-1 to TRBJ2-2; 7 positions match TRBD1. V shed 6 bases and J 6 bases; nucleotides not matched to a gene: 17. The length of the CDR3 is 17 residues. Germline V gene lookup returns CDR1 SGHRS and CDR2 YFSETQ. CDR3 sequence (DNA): TGCGCCAGCATGAGGTCAATTGGACAGGAGGTTGCCGGGGAGCTGTTTTTT. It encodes CASMRSIGQEVAGELFF. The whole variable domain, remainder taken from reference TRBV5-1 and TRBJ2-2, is KAGVTQTPRYLIKTRGQQVTLSCSPISGHRSVSWYQQTPGQGLQFLFEYFSETQRNKGNFPGRFSGRQFSNSRSEMNVSTLELGDSALYLCASMRSIGQEVAGELFFGEGSRLTVL.

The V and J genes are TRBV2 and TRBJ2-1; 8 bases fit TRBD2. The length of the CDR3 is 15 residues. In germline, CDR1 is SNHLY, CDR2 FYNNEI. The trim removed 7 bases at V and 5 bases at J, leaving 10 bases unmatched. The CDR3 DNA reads TGTGCCAGCAAATACGGGGGGGCCCCCAACAATGAGCAGTTCTTC. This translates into CASKYGGAPNNEQFF.

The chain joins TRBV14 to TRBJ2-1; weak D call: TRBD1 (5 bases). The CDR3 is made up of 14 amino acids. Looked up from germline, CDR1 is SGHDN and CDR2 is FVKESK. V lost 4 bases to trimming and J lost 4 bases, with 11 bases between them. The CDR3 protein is CASSLRQRYNEQFF. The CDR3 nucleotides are TGTGCCAGCAGCCTCAGACAGCGTTACAATGAGCAGTTCTTC.

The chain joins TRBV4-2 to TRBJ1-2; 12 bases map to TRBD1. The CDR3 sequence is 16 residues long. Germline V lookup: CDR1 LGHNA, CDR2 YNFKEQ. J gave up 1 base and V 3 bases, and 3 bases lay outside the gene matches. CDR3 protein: CASSQGQGAVNYGYTF. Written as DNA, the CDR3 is TGTGCCAGCAGCCAGGGACAGGGGGCTGTTAACTATGGCTACACCTTC.

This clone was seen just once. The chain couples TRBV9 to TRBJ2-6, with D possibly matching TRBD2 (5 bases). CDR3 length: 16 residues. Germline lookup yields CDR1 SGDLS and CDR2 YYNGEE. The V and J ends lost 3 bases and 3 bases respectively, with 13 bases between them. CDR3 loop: CASSARTGVGANVLTF. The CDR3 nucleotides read TGTGCCAGCAGCGCACGGACCGGGGTTGGGGCCAACGTCCTGACTTTC.

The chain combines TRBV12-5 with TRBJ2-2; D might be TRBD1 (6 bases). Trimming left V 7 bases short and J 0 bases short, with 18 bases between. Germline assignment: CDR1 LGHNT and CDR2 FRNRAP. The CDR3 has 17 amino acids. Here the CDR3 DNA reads TGTGCTAGTGCCCCCGGCGCAGGGGCAACGAACACCGGGGAGCTGTTTTTT. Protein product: CASAPGAGATNTGELFF.

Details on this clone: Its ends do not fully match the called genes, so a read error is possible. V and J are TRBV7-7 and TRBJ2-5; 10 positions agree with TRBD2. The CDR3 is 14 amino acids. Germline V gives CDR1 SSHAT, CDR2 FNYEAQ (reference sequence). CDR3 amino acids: CASSLAGGLETQYF. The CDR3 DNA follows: TGTGCTAGCAGCTTAGCGGGGGGTCTGGAGACCCAGTACTTC.

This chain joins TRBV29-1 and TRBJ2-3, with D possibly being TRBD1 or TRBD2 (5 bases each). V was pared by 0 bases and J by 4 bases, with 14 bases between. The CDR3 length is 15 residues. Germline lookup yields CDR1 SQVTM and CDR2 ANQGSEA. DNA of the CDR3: TGCAGCGTTGAAGATGCCTGGGGGAGAGCAGATACGCAGTATTTT. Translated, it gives CSVEDAWGRADTQYF.

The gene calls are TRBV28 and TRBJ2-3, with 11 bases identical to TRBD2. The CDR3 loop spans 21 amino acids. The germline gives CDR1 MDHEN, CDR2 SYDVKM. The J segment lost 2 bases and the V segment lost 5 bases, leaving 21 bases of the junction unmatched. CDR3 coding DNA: TGTGCCAGCAGTCACCAATTCCTAGCGGGAGGCCGCAGGTCCCACACAGATACGCAGTATTTT. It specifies CASSHQFLAGGRRSHTDTQYF.

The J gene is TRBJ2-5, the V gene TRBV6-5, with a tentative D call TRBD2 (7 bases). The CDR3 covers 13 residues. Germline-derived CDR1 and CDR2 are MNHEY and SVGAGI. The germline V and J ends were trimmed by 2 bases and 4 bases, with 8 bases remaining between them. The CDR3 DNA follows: TGTGCCAGCAGTTACAGGGGGGGAGAGACCCAGTACTTC. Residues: CASSYRGGETQYF.

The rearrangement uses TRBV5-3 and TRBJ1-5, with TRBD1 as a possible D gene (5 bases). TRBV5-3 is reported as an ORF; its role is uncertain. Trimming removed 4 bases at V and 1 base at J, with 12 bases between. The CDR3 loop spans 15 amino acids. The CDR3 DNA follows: TGTGCCAGAAGCCGGGGCGGTAAGAGCAATCAGCCCCAGCATTTT. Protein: CARSRGGKSNQPQHF.